This T cell receptor beta chain was retrieved from a study of T cells expressing NK-cell markers. TCRdb reprocessed the 5' RACE reads and keeps a single row for each CDR3 protein, giving no DNA. This sample's table reports approximately 460,000 distinct CDR3 sequences. The germline gives CDR1 SGHAT, CDR2 FQNNGV. The CDR3 loop spans 14 amino acids. This TCR was recovered from a woman between 18 and 75 years old in good health. This chain connects TRBV11-2 to TRBJ2-2; the D call from TCRdb, TRBD1, cannot be confirmed without DNA. The sample comprised blood T cells: a sorted CD56 or NKG2C T cell subset, CD4+ or CD8+ T cells, or bulk PBMC T cells (not recorded which). CDR3 loop: CASSLQGAAGELFF. Drawing the rest from reference TRBV11-2 and TRBJ2-2, the complete variable domain is EAGVAQSPRYKIIEKRQSVAFWCNPISGHATLYWYQQILGQGPKLLIQFQNNGVVDDSQLPKDRFSAERLKGVDSTLKIQPAKLEDSAVYLCASSLQGAAGELFFGEGSRLTVL.